The 26 T cell receptor beta chains listed next were all sequenced from one sample in a study of PD-L1 blockade in urothelial cancer. Measured with immunoSEQ multiplex PCR; TCRdb has only the in-frame clones, and not every one. Of around 30,000 clones in the sample, about four fifths were seen once. Noted time point: peripheral blood 6 weeks after treatment start. Source: PBMCs, taken around atezolizumab (anti-PD-L1) treatment. These receptors all stem from a man between 65 and 85 years old with urothelial cancer.

The V and J genes are TRBV27 and TRBJ2-7; 8 nucleotides line up with TRBD1. CDR1 MNHEY and CDR2 SMNVEV come from the germline V gene (reference sequence). The J segment lost 0 bases and the V segment lost 6 bases, leaving 1 base of the junction unmatched. The CDR3 has 13 residues. DNA of the CDR3: TGTGCCAGCAGCACAGGGGGCTCCTACGAGCAGTACTTC. It specifies CASSTGGSYEQYF.

The chain recombines TRBV19 with TRBJ2-6; D is possibly TRBD1 (5 bases). Germline V gives CDR1 LNHDA, CDR2 SQIVND (reference sequence). The CDR3 extends over 13 amino acids. Trimming took off 7 bases at V and 4 bases at J, with 8 bases between the two ends. CDR3 bases: TGTGCCAGTAACTACAGGGGGGCCAACGTCCTGACTTTC. Translation: CASNYRGANVLTF. Supplemented by reference TRBV19 and TRBJ2-6, the full variable domain reads DGGITQSPKYLFRKEGQNVTLSCEQNLNHDAMYWYRQDPGQGLRLIYYSQIVNDFQKGDIAEGYSVSREKKESFPLTVTSAQKNPTAFYLCASNYRGANVLTFGAGSRLTVL.

This chain links TRBV28 with TRBJ1-1; D not certain. V was cut by 5 bases and J by 8 bases, with 18 bases left in between. There are 14 residues in the CDR3. Germline CDR1 reads MDHEN; CDR2 reads SYDVKM. CDR3 bases: TGTGCCAGCAGTCTACTAATGGGGAGCGGAGAAGCTTTCTTT. This codes for CASSLLMGSGEAFF. The entire variable domain, with the rest obtained from reference TRBV28 and TRBJ1-1, is as follows: DVKVTQSSRYLVKRTGEKVFLECVQDMDHENMFWYRQDPGLGLRLIYFSYDVKMKEKGDIPEGYSVSREKKERFSLILESASTNQTSMYLCASSLLMGSGEAFFGQGTRLTVV.

The chain recombines TRBV28 with TRBJ2-1; 10 bases are a match to TRBD2. V gave up 3 bases and J gave up 7 bases; unmatched junction bases: 12. This CDR3 is 17 amino acids long. Germline CDR1 is MDHEN and CDR2 is SYDVKM. The CDR3 here is CASSLAPLSGRRNEQFF. The CDR3 DNA reads TGTGCCAGCAGTTTGGCTCCACTTAGCGGGAGGAGGAATGAGCAGTTCTTC.

The V and J genes are TRBV7-9 and TRBJ2-5, with 12 nucleotides matching TRBD1. Germline V gene data show CDR1 as SEHNR and CDR2 as FQNEAQ (reference sequence). The J segment lost 4 bases and the V segment lost 4 bases, leaving 4 bases of the junction unmatched. The CDR3 contains 15 residues. The CDR3 spells CASSSGQGAGETQYF. The CDR3 DNA follows: TGTGCCAGCAGCTCGGGACAGGGGGCAGGAGAGACCCAGTACTTC.

The rearrangement uses TRBV10-3 and TRBJ2-1, with 9 bases that match TRBD2. Germline values: CDR1 ENHRY, CDR2 SYGVKD. This CDR3 region has 16 residues. The trim removed 5 bases at V and 2 bases at J, leaving 7 bases unmatched. CDR3 residues: CAISPLAGAPYNEQFF. The CDR3 nucleotides are TGTGCCATCAGTCCTTTAGCGGGAGCCCCCTACAATGAGCAGTTCTTC.

V and J are TRBV7-2 and TRBJ1-5; 7 nucleotides match TRBD1. V trimming: 1 base; J trimming: 0 bases; junction bases outside the gene matches: 6. The CDR3 is 17 amino acids. Germline assignment: CDR1 SGHTA and CDR2 FQGNSA. The CDR3 is CASSLEGAAYSNQPQHF. CDR3 bases: TGTGCCAGCAGCTTAGAGGGGGCGGCATATAGCAATCAGCCCCAGCATTTT.

The genes are TRBV7-8 and TRBJ1-2; 7 bases are a match to TRBD1. The V and J ends lost 1 base and 4 bases, in that order; junction bases with no gene match: 3. CDR1 and CDR2 from the germline V gene are SGHVS and FQNEAQ. This CDR3 is built from 14 residues. In nucleotides, the CDR3 is TGTGCCAGCAGCTTAGGGACAGGTGGCTATGGCTACACCTTC. This translates into CASSLGTGGYGYTF.

The V gene is TRBV4-1, the J gene TRBJ1-1; D remains unclear. CDR1 and CDR2 from the germline V gene are MGHRA and YSYEKL. Trimming removed 2 bases at V and 6 bases at J, with 10 bases between. The CDR3 runs to 13 residues. CDR3 amino acids: CASSQFSSSEAFF. Here the CDR3 DNA reads TGCGCCAGCAGCCAATTCTCAAGCTCTGAAGCTTTCTTT.

The chain is built from TRBV30 and TRBJ2-1, with 7 bases fitting TRBD2. Germline V lookup: CDR1 GTSNPN, CDR2 SVGIG (reference sequence). This CDR3 has 13 amino acids. V lost 0 bases and J lost 16; bases outside the gene matches: 12. The CDR3 sequence is CAWSVQGGSRKFF. The DNA for the CDR3 is TGTGCCTGGAGTGTACAAGGCGGGAGTAGGAAATTCTTC.

About this clone itself: Other DNA sequences from this sample encode an identical CDR3 as well. The chain uses TRBV7-8 and TRBJ2-3, with 9 bases aligning to TRBD2. V trimming: 2 bases; J trimming: 0 bases; junction bases outside the gene matches: 6. Germline CDR1 is SGHVS and CDR2 is FQNEAQ. This CDR3 region has 17 residues. The DNA of the CDR3 is TGTGCCAGCAGCTTATTATCGACTAGCGGAAGCACAGATACGCAGTATTTT. It translates to CASSLLSTSGSTDTQYF.

V usage is TRBV5-4 and J usage is TRBJ2-2, with 8 bases fitting TRBD2. Looked up from germline, CDR1 is SGHNT and CDR2 is YYREEE (reference sequence). V shed 4 bases and J 6 bases; nucleotides not matched to a gene: 8. The length of the CDR3 is 15 residues. CDR3 DNA sequence: TGTGCCAGCAGCACTCAGCGGGGGAGAGCCGGGGAGCTGTTTTTT. Encoded protein: CASSTQRGRAGELFF.

The rearrangement uses TRBV5-4 and TRBJ2-1, with 7 positions matching TRBD2. J lost 2 bases, V lost 4 bases, and 6 bases had no gene match. CDR3 length: 15 residues. Germline CDR1 and CDR2: SGHNT and YYREEE (reference sequence). Here the CDR3 reads CASSARLATYNEQFF. In nucleotides, the CDR3 is TGTGCCAGCAGCGCTAGACTAGCCACCTACAATGAGCAGTTCTTC.

The V gene is TRBV18, the J gene TRBJ2-7; 7 bases fit TRBD1. This CDR3 has 15 amino acids. Germline V gene sequence: CDR1 KGHSH, CDR2 LQKENI. V was clipped by 3 bases and J by 3 bases; unmatched bases: 8. CDR3 in amino acids: CASSPEDRVLYEQYF. The CDR3 DNA is TGTGCCAGCTCACCGGAAGACAGGGTTCTCTACGAGCAGTACTTC.

The chain couples TRBV7-6 to TRBJ2-2, with 9 bases matching TRBD1. The trim removed 6 bases at V and 6 bases at J, leaving 2 bases unmatched. This CDR3 comprises 13 residues. The germline V gene encodes CDR1 SGHVS and CDR2 FNYEAQ. The CDR3 DNA sequence: TGTGCCAGCAGGGACAGGGGACCCGGGGAGCTGTTTTTT. Protein product: CASRDRGPGELFF.

The J gene is TRBJ1-1, the V gene TRBV28, with D maybe TRBD1 (5 bases). V lost 2 bases, J lost 1 base, and 14 bases lay in between. The germline V gene has CDR1 MDHEN and CDR2 SYDVKM. CDR3 length: 16 residues. The CDR3 here is CASSLPLGVENTEAFF. The CDR3 DNA reads as TGTGCCAGCAGTTTACCGCTAGGGGTAGAGAACACTGAAGCTTTCTTT.

This chain links TRBV29-1 with TRBJ1-2; no firm D call. The CDR3 consists of 14 residues. V was shortened by 1 base and J by 1 base, with 10 bases between the two germline ends. CDR1 and CDR2 (germline): SQVTM, ANQGSEA. The CDR3 bases are TGCAGCGTTGAAGGTCAACACATTAACTATGGCTACACCTTC. Its translation is CSVEGQHINYGYTF.

The chain uses TRBV27 and TRBJ2-5, with 14 bases aligning to TRBD2. Unmatched junction bases numbered 19, after V lost 4 bases and J lost 3 bases. The CDR3 length is 21 residues. Germline-derived CDR1 and CDR2 are MNHEY and SMNVEV (reference sequence). CDR3 bases: TGTGCCAGCAGTTCTACCCCTACCGGGACTAGCGGGAGTACGAGGAAAGAGACCCAGTACTTC. It encodes CASSSTPTGTSGSTRKETQYF.

The chain is built from TRBV7-2 and TRBJ1-3, with D possibly being TRBD1 (6 bases). The V and J ends lost 4 bases and 5 bases respectively, with 9 bases between them. Germline CDR1 is SGHTA and CDR2 is FQGNSA. The CDR3 is 13 residues long. CDR3 DNA sequence: TGTGCCAGCAGCTCGGACAGCCGAAACACCATATATTTT. Residues: CASSSDSRNTIYF.

V usage is TRBV5-1 and J usage is TRBJ2-2; possible D gene TRBD2, 6 bases. The CDR3 has 15 residues. Germline CDR1 reads SGHRS; CDR2 reads YFSETQ. Trimming stripped 2 bases from V and 4 bases from J, with 12 bases between. The CDR3 is CASSLPGGGTGELFF. DNA of the CDR3: TGCGCCAGCAGCTTACCCGGGGGAGGCACCGGGGAGCTGTTTTTT.

This sequence joins TRBV6-7 and TRBJ2-3; D not certain. TRBV6-7 carries the ORF label, with uncertain function. The V end lost 3 bases, the J end lost 0 bases, and 13 bases lay between the germline ends. The CDR3 has 16 amino acids. CDR3: CASSYSGPSSTDTQYF. The CDR3 region has the DNA TGTGCCAGCAGTTATAGTGGGCCGTCTAGCACAGATACGCAGTATTTT.

V and J are TRBV18 and TRBJ1-1; D perhaps matches TRBD1 (5 bases). This CDR3 is 17 amino acids long. The germline CDR1 and CDR2 sequences are KGHSH and LQKENI. V was trimmed by 8 bases and J by 5 bases, leaving 27 bases between them. CDR3 region: CASRTQVWAGVRTEAFF. CDR3 nucleotide sequence: TGTGCCAGCCGAACACAGGTCTGGGCTGGGGTGAGGACTGAAGCTTTCTTT.

The chain couples TRBV27 to TRBJ1-1, with D unclear. Deletions cut 1 base from V and 2 bases from J, with 11 bases between. The germline V gene encodes CDR1 MNHEY and CDR2 SMNVEV (reference sequence). This CDR3 has 15 residues. The chain's CDR3 is CASSLFGRGNTEAFF. Written as DNA, the CDR3 is TGTGCCAGCAGTTTATTTGGTCGGGGAAACACTGAAGCTTTCTTT.

This rearrangement joins TRBV6-4 to TRBJ1-2; 8 bases are shared with TRBD1. CDR3 size: 16 residues. V trimming: 6 bases; J trimming: 5 bases; junction bases outside the gene matches: 14. Looked up from germline, CDR1 is MRHNA and CDR2 is SNTAGT. CDR3 protein: CASREEWTGREYGYTF. For the CDR3, the DNA is TGTGCCAGCAGGGAAGAGTGGACAGGGCGGGAATATGGCTACACCTTC.

The DNA for the CDR3 is TGTGCCAGCAGCGTACAAATCTCCTACAATGAGCAGTTCTTC. Its translation is CASSVQISYNEQFF. The rearrangement links TRBV2 to TRBJ2-1; D gene ambiguous. Trimming stripped 6 bases from V and 0 bases from J, with 9 bases between. CDR1 SNHLY and CDR2 FYNNEI come from the germline V gene. This CDR3 spans 14 amino acids.

This clone appeared a single time. The chain joins TRBV29-1 to TRBJ1-3; TRBD1 aligns across 8 bases. The CDR3 is 12 residues long. The V gene's germline CDR1 is SQVTM and CDR2 ANQGSEA. J lost 2 bases, V lost 7 bases, and 1 base had no gene match. The CDR3 sequence: CSGRGPGNTIYF. The DNA of the CDR3 is TGCAGCGGCAGGGGGCCTGGAAACACCATATATTTT.